The 7 T cell receptor beta chains below were found in one sample sequenced in a study of blood T cell repertoires in COVID-19. TCRdb's copy holds only in-frame clones and misses some; the assay was immunoSEQ multiplex PCR. Here the sample spans about 190,000 clones, roughly 83% being singletons. Input material: PBMCs or T cells enriched from blood (not recorded which). The receptor set was obtained from a woman under 40 who had recovered from COVID-19.

This sequence joins TRBV3-1 (or the pseudogene TRBV3-2) and TRBJ2-7; 13 nucleotides align to TRBD2. J was trimmed by 4 bases and V by 0 bases; bases with no gene match: 9. From germline, CDR1 is LGHDT and CDR2 YNNKEL (reference sequence). This CDR3 contains 18 residues. DNA for the CDR3: TGTGCCAGCAGCCAAGATTTTCTTCGGACTAGCGGGAGTTACGAGCAGTACTTC. It specifies CASSQDFLRTSGSYEQYF.

The rearrangement links TRBV5-1 to TRBJ1-1; TRBD1 agrees at 8 bases. V lost 4 bases, J lost 1 base, and 9 bases stayed unmatched. The germline gives CDR1 SGHRS, CDR2 YFSETQ. The CDR3 length is 16 residues. CDR3 sequence: CASSPSGQVKNTEAFF. CDR3 nucleotides: TGCGCCAGCAGCCCTTCGGGACAGGTTAAGAACACTGAAGCTTTCTTT.

The CDR3: CASSLAPGGLNEKLFF. The CDR3, as DNA: TGCGCCAGCAGCTTGGCCCCAGGGGGACTTAATGAAAAACTGTTTTTT. V and J are TRBV5-1 and TRBJ1-4; TRBD1 aligns across 7 bases. Germline assignment: CDR1 SGHRS and CDR2 YFSETQ. There are 16 residues in the CDR3. V gave up 0 bases and J gave up 4 bases; unmatched junction bases: 6.

This sequence joins TRBV15 and TRBJ2-3; TRBD1 is a possible D gene (6 bases). Between the trimmed V and J ends, which lost 1 base and 5 bases, there was a span of 10 bases. The germline CDR1 and CDR2 sequences are LNHNV and YYDKDF (reference sequence). The CDR3 covers 14 residues. CDR3 protein: CATSRGGTQDTQYF. The CDR3 nucleotides are TGTGCCACCAGCAGAGGGGGGACACAAGATACGCAGTATTTT.

The gene calls are TRBV5-1 and TRBJ1-1; 8 bases match TRBD1. With 2 bases clipped from V and 10 bases from J, the junction kept 10 bases outside the gene matches. The CDR3 has 14 residues. The V gene's germline CDR1 is SGHRS and CDR2 YFSETQ. CDR3 nucleotides: TGCGCCAGCAGCTTAAACGCCCAGGGGGCTCTAGCTTTCTTT. Its protein is CASSLNAQGALAFF.

This chain joins TRBV28 and TRBJ2-2; a weak D match, TRBD1 (6 bases). V was trimmed by 8 bases and J by 1 base, leaving 20 bases between them. The length of the CDR3 is 17 residues. CDR1 and CDR2 (germline): MDHEN, SYDVKM. CDR3 protein: CASFSLVTGLNTGELFF. CDR3 coding DNA: TGTGCCAGCTTCTCCCTGGTTACAGGGCTGAACACCGGGGAGCTGTTTTTT.

In its sample, this clone was seen once. The CDR3 is CASSSTSGRDTQYF. Here the CDR3 DNA reads TGTGCCAGCAGCTCGACTAGCGGGAGGGATACGCAGTATTTT. The rearrangement uses TRBV7-8 and TRBJ2-3; the match to TRBD2 covers 13 bases. CDR1 is SGHVS and CDR2 is FQNEAQ in the germline V gene. The CDR3 contains 14 residues. V lost 4 bases, J lost 6 bases, and 1 base stayed unmatched. The complete variable domain, with remaining parts taken from reference TRBV7-8 and TRBJ2-3, reads GAGVSQSPRYKVAKRGQDVALRCDPISGHVSLFWYQQALGQGPEFLTYFQNEAQLDKSGLPSDRFFAERPEGSVSTLKIQRTQQEDSAVYLCASSSTSGRDTQYFGPGTRLTVL.